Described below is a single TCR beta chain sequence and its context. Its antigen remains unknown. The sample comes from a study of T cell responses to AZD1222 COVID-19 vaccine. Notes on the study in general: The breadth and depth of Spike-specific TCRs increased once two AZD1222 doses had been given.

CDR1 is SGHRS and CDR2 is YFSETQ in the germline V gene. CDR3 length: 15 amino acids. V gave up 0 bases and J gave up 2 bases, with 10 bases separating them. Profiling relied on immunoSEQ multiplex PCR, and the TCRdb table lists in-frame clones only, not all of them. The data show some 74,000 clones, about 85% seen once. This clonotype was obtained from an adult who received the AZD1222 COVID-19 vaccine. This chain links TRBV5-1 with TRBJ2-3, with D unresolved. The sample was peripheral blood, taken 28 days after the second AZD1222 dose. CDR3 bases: TGCGCCAGCAGCTTGGAACGAACTTACACAGATACGCAGTATTTT. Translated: CASSLERTYTDTQYF.